This passage covers 22 T cell receptor beta chains from one sample sequenced in a study of tumor-infiltrating lymphocytes in localized non-small cell lung cancer. TCRdb's table, derived via immunoSEQ multiplex PCR, lists solely in-frame clones and lacks some. The data contain about 13,000 clones, approximately 71% of them seen just once; the ten biggest clones take up roughly 10%. Sequenced material: uninvolved lung tissue not adjacent to the tumor. These receptors came from a human donor with non-small cell lung cancer.

V and J are TRBV28 and TRBJ1-2; D remains unclear. The CDR3 runs to 11 residues. Germline CDR1 MDHEN, CDR2 SYDVKM. CDR3 in DNA: TGTGGGACGGTGGTGAACTATGGCTACACCTTC. This encodes CGTVVNYGYTF.

V usage is TRBV28 and J usage is TRBJ1-3; 7 bases match TRBD1. This CDR3 has 17 amino acids. With 4 bases clipped from V and 0 bases from J, the junction kept 9 bases outside the gene matches. Per the germline V gene, CDR1 is MDHEN and CDR2 is SYDVKM. The CDR3 here is CASSSGTAYFSGNTIYF. DNA of the CDR3: TGTGCCAGCAGTTCCGGGACAGCCTACTTCTCTGGAAACACCATATATTTT. Together with reference TRBV28 and TRBJ1-3, the CDR3 gives the full variable domain: DVKVTQSSRYLVKRTGEKVFLECVQDMDHENMFWYRQDPGLGLRLIYFSYDVKMKEKGDIPEGYSVSREKKERFSLILESASTNQTSMYLCASSSGTAYFSGNTIYFGEGSWLTVV.

A remark on this clone: This sample also contains other DNA sequences that code for the same CDR3. The V call is TRBV9, the J call TRBJ1-2; a possible D gene is TRBD1 (6 bases). The V gene's germline CDR1 is SGDLS and CDR2 YYNGEE. Deletions cut 0 bases from V and 3 bases from J, with 12 bases between. This CDR3 is 15 amino acids long. CDR3 amino acids: CASSVEPGAHYGYTF. The CDR3, as DNA: TGTGCCAGCAGCGTAGAACCGGGGGCGCACTATGGCTACACCTTC.

This clone has just a few counts. The chain carries TRBV28 and TRBJ1-5, with D maybe TRBD1 (6 bases). Germline CDR1 is MDHEN and CDR2 is SYDVKM. The CDR3 has 15 residues. The V end lost 4 bases, the J end lost 3 bases, and 13 bases lay between the germline ends. The CDR3 reads CASSSPGHSNQPQHF. The CDR3 nucleotides are TGTGCCAGCAGTTCCCCGGGACACTCCAATCAGCCCCAGCATTTT.

The chain uses TRBV10-3 and TRBJ1-4; TRBD1 matches at 7 bases. Germline-derived CDR1 and CDR2 are ENHRY and SYGVKD. The CDR3 has 14 amino acids. The V gene end was trimmed by 6 bases and the J gene end by 8 bases; junction bases not matched to a gene: 9. As DNA, the CDR3 is TGTGCCATCAGCGGAGGGGGCCTAAACGAAAAACTGTTTTTT. As protein: CAISGGGLNEKLFF.

J is TRBJ2-1 and V is TRBV11-2; tentatively, D is TRBD2 (6 bases). CDR1 is SGHAT and CDR2 is FQNNGV in the germline V gene. The CDR3 covers 15 residues. V lost 1 base and J lost 0, with 7 bases in between. Here the CDR3 reads CASSLAGSSYNEQFF. The DNA of the CDR3 is TGTGCCAGCAGCTTAGCCGGGAGCTCCTACAATGAGCAGTTCTTC.

J is TRBJ1-2 and V is TRBV28, with D unclear. The CDR3 runs to 13 residues. V lost 6 bases and J lost 3, with 11 bases in between. Germline CDR1 and CDR2: MDHEN and SYDVKM. The CDR3 region has the DNA TGTGCCAGCAGCCGCACAAGCTACTATGGCTACACCTTC. Its translation: CASSRTSYYGYTF.

The genes are TRBV9 and TRBJ2-1; 13 nucleotides agree with TRBD2. V trimming: 4 bases; J trimming: 0 bases; junction bases outside the gene matches: 7. The V gene's germline CDR1 is SGDLS and CDR2 YYNGEE. The length of the CDR3 is 18 residues. This CDR3 reads CASSLTSGRGFSYNEQFF. CDR3 coding DNA: TGTGCCAGCAGCCTTACTAGCGGGAGGGGATTCTCCTACAATGAGCAGTTCTTC. The variable domain in full, with the rest retrieved from reference TRBV9 and TRBJ2-1, is DSGVTQTPKHLITATGQRVTLRCSPRSGDLSVYWYQQSLDQGLQFLIQYYNGEERAKGNILERFSAQQFPDLHSELNLSSLELGDSALYFCASSLTSGRGFSYNEQFFGPGTRLTVL.

The genes are TRBV25-1 and TRBJ2-1; no clear D gene. This CDR3 comprises 14 residues. Trimming removed 3 bases at V and 3 bases at J, with 9 bases between. CDR1 and CDR2 from the germline V gene are MGHDK and SYGVNS. CDR3 sequence (DNA): TGTGCCAGCAGTGATGTACTCTTCTACAATGAGCAGTTCTTC. This translates into CASSDVLFYNEQFF.

This clone was seen a few times. This sequence joins TRBV30 and TRBJ1-1, with TRBD1 identical over 7 bases. The V gene's germline CDR1 is GTSNPN and CDR2 SVGIG (reference sequence). V lost 0 bases, J lost 5 bases, and 9 bases stayed unmatched. The CDR3 consists of 15 residues. The chain's CDR3 is CAWSVLKGARTEAFF. CDR3 DNA: TGTGCCTGGAGTGTCCTCAAGGGGGCTCGAACTGAAGCTTTCTTT.

This chain joins TRBV27 and TRBJ2-7; D tentatively reads TRBD1 or TRBD2 (5 bases each). The ends were cut back, 3 bases at V and 6 bases at J, with 15 bases in the middle. CDR3 length equals 14 residues. Germline V gene lookup returns CDR1 MNHEY and CDR2 SMNVEV (reference sequence). As DNA, the CDR3 is TGTGCCAGCAGTTTCCAGGGACCTAGGGGCGAGCAGTACGTC. The encoded protein is CASSFQGPRGEQYV.

The CDR3 here is CASSVLTGSNTEAFF. For the CDR3, the DNA is TGCGCCAGCAGCGTACTAACAGGGTCGAACACTGAAGCTTTCTTT. V is TRBV5-1 and J is TRBJ1-1; TRBD1 is a possible D gene (6 bases). CDR3 length: 15 amino acids. V shed 4 bases and J shed 1 base, with 14 bases lying between them. Germline CDR1 is SGHRS and CDR2 is YFSETQ. Based on the CDR3 plus reference TRBV5-1 and TRBJ1-1, the full variable domain is KAGVTQTPRYLIKTRGQQVTLSCSPISGHRSVSWYQQTPGQGLQFLFEYFSETQRNKGNFPGRFSGRQFSNSRSEMNVSTLELGDSALYLCASSVLTGSNTEAFFGQGTRLTVV.

V is TRBV5-4 and J is TRBJ1-2; D remains unclear. This CDR3 comprises 14 residues. Germline CDR1 is SGHNT and CDR2 is YYREEE (reference sequence). V shed 4 bases and J shed 2 bases, with 12 bases lying between them. The DNA of the CDR3 is TGTGCCAGCAGCACCAAAACAGTGAACTATGGCTACACCTTC. Encoded protein: CASSTKTVNYGYTF. The full variable domain, with the rest looked up from reference TRBV5-4 and TRBJ1-2, is ETGVTQSPTHLIKTRGQQVTLRCSSQSGHNTVSWYQQALGQGPQFIFQYYREEENGRGNFPPRFSGLQFPNYSSELNVNALELDDSALYLCASSTKTVNYGYTFGSGTRLTVV.

This clone was seen a handful of times. This specimen includes other DNA sequences encoding the same CDR3. The J gene is TRBJ1-4, the V gene TRBV6-5; TRBD1 agrees at 9 bases. The CDR3 is made up of 16 amino acids. Trimming removed 0 bases from V and 10 bases from J; junction bases left unmatched: 9. Germline CDR1 reads MNHEY; CDR2 reads SVGAGI. This CDR3 is CASSYSITGQGGKLFF. The CDR3 DNA reads as TGTGCCAGCAGTTACTCGATTACGGGACAGGGAGGAAAACTGTTTTTT.

The V gene is TRBV30, the J gene TRBJ1-3, with unresolved D. The length of the CDR3 is 13 residues. V was pared by 1 base and J by 3 bases, with 7 bases between. Germline V gene lookup returns CDR1 GTSNPN and CDR2 SVGIG (reference sequence). DNA for the CDR3: TGTGCCTGGAGTGGGGCCTTTGGAAACACCATATATTTT. It yields the protein CAWSGAFGNTIYF.

The rearrangement joins TRBV7-2 to TRBJ2-5; D is undetermined. CDR3 length: 14 amino acids. V lost 6 bases, J lost 4 bases, and 15 bases lay in between. Germline V gene lookup returns CDR1 SGHTA and CDR2 FQGNSA. The DNA for the CDR3 is TGTGCCAGCAGTAGAGGCAGACTCGGAGAGACCCAGTACTTC. Translated, it gives CASSRGRLGETQYF.

The V gene is TRBV4-3, the J gene TRBJ2-2; D might be TRBD2 (5 bases). The CDR3 is 15 residues long. Trimming took 1 base from V and 10 from J, leaving 16 bases between them. Per germline, CDR1 LGHNA and CDR2 YSLEER. CDR3 in amino acids: CASSQGRTATEELFF. As DNA, the CDR3 is TGCGCCAGCAGCCAAGGGAGGACGGCGACGGAGGAGCTGTTTTTT.

The chain couples TRBV4-3 to TRBJ1-1, with TRBD1 as a possible D gene (6 bases). The CDR3 consists of 16 residues. Trimming pared 0 bases from V and 0 bases from J, leaving 11 bases between. CDR1 and CDR2 (germline): LGHNA, YSLEER. CDR3 sequence reads: CASSQDHTGMNTEAFF. CDR3 in DNA: TGCGCCAGCAGCCAAGATCACACAGGGATGAACACTGAAGCTTTCTTT.

This rearrangement joins TRBV4-2 to TRBJ1-4; no clear D gene. This CDR3 has 16 residues. Trimming shortened V by 3 bases and J by 0 bases, and 11 bases separated the two germline ends. CDR1 LGHNA and CDR2 YNFKEQ come from the germline V gene. DNA for the CDR3: TGTGCCAGCAGCCACACAAACAGTGCAACTAATGAAAAACTGTTTTTT. It encodes CASSHTNSATNEKLFF.

CDR3 sequence: CASSRFSSYEQYF. The CDR3 DNA follows: TGTGCCAGCAGTAGATTTAGCTCCTACGAGCAGTACTTC. The gene calls are TRBV6-5 and TRBJ2-7; D not certain. This CDR3 has 13 amino acids. Trimming pared 5 bases from V and 0 bases from J, leaving 8 bases between. Germline CDR1 MNHEY, CDR2 SVGAGI.

By proportion, this clone is medium-sized. The chain carries TRBV15 and TRBJ2-5; 9 nucleotides line up with TRBD2. The ends lost 1 base at V and 5 bases at J; junction bases unmatched: 5. Germline assignment: CDR1 LNHNV and CDR2 YYDKDF (reference sequence). This CDR3 contains 15 residues. CDR3 nucleotides: TGTGCCACCAGCAGAGTACTGGCGGGGGGGGAGACCCAGTACTTC. This translates into CATSRVLAGGETQYF.

Concerning this clone: The same CDR3 arises from other DNA sequences in this sample as well. The V and J genes are TRBV5-1 and TRBJ1-5; possibly TRBD1 for D (5 bases). The CDR3 has 15 residues. Germline assignment: CDR1 SGHRS and CDR2 YFSETQ. With 0 bases removed from V and 2 bases from J, the gap between germline ends came to 9 bases. CDR3 sequence reads: CASSLGQGGNQPQHF. CDR3 bases: TGCGCCAGCAGCTTGGGGCAGGGAGGCAATCAGCCCCAGCATTTT.